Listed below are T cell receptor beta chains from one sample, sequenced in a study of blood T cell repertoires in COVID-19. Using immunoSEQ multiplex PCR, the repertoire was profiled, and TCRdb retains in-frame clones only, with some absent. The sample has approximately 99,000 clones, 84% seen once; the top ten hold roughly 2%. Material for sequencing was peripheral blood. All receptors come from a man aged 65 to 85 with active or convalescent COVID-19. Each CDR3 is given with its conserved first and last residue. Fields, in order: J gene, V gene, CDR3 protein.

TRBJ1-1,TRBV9,CASSVAPVNTEAFF
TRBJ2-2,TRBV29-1,CSVVRGNTGELFF
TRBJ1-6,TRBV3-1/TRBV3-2,CASSQAGNLNSPLHF
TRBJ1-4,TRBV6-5,CASTLRDRLEKLFF
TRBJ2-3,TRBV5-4,CASSLGGLRKGYTQYF
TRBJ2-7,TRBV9,CASSSGTGGFYEQYF
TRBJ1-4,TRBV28,CASSPQGVMREKLFF
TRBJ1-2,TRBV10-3,CAIRPTGGGGYTF
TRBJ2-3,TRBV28,CASSLLAGTDTQYF
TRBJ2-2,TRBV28,CASLGLAGGTGELFF
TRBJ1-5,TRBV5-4,CASSWGTGEGHQPQHF